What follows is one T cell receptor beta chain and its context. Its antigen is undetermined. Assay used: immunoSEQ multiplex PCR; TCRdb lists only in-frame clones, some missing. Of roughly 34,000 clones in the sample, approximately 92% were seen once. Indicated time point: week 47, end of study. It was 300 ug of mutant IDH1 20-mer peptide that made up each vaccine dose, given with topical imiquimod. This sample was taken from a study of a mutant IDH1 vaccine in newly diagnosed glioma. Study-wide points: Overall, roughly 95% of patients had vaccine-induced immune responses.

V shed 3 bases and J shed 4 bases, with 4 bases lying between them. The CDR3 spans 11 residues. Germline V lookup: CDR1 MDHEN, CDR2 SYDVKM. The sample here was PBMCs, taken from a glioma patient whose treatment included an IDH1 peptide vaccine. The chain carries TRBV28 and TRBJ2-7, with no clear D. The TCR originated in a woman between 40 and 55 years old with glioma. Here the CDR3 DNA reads TGTGCCAGCAGTTTTTCGTACGAGCAGTACTTC. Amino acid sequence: CASSFSYEQYF. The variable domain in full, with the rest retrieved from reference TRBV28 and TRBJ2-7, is DVKVTQSSRYLVKRTGEKVFLECVQDMDHENMFWYRQDPGLGLRLIYFSYDVKMKEKGDIPEGYSVSREKKERFSLILESASTNQTSMYLCASSFSYEQYFGPGTRLTVT.